This passage covers 19 T cell receptor beta chains from one sample sequenced in a study of T-cell reconstitution after alpha-beta-depleted transplantation in children. Using unique molecular identifiers, the investigators prepared the TCRbeta library. Each CDR3 protein is one row after TCRdb ran MiXCR on the PCR reads. The sample holds about 190,000 distinct CDR3 sequences, approximately 6.8% seen once. Here the sequenced sample was PBMCs from the stem cell graft donor, taken from the stem cell graft. Source of these receptors: a human donor who donated a stem cell graft to a child with Wiskott-Aldrich syndrome.

The table lists this clonotype with many counts. The chain recombines TRBV20-1 with TRBJ2-7, with 9 bases fitting TRBD1. V gave up 3 bases and J gave up 3 bases; unmatched junction bases: 9. This CDR3 comprises 15 residues. Germline V lookup: CDR1 DFQATT, CDR2 SNEGSKA (reference sequence). CDR3 DNA sequence: TGCAGTGCTAGGCGTGGGACAGGGCTTAACTACGAGCAGTACTTC. As protein: CSARRGTGLNYEQYF.

This clonotype showed up just a few times. Here the CDR3 DNA reads TGCAGCGTTGTATCAGATTATGGCTACACCTTC. Encoded protein: CSVVSDYGYTF. V gene TRBV29-1 combines with J gene TRBJ1-2; no firm D call. This CDR3 has 11 residues. With 4 bases removed from V and 5 bases from J, the gap between germline ends came to 8 bases. CDR1 and CDR2 (germline): SQVTM, ANQGSEA.

This clonotype has at least ten counts. The rearrangement uses TRBV6-2 or TRBV6-3 and TRBJ2-1; D unclear. This CDR3 is built from 15 residues. CDR1 and CDR2 (germline): MNHEY, SVGEGT. Trimming removed 4 bases from V and 4 bases from J, with 14 bases in between. In DNA, the CDR3 is TGTGCCAGCAGTTCGTACAGACCCCCGTACAATGAGCAGTTCTTC. Amino acid sequence: CASSSYRPPYNEQFF.

This clonotype was recorded at least ten times. V is TRBV18 and J is TRBJ2-1; D ambiguous. This CDR3 has 14 residues. Germline V lookup: CDR1 KGHSH, CDR2 LQKENI. With 0 bases removed from V and 0 bases from J, the gap between germline ends came to 3 bases. In DNA form, the CDR3 reads TGTGCCAGCTCACCACCGACCTCCTACAATGAGCAGTTCTTC. Translation gives CASSPPTSYNEQFF.

There are many counts of this clonotype. The V and J genes are TRBV4-3 and TRBJ1-3; D remains unclear. This CDR3 is 18 amino acids long. The V gene's germline CDR1 is LGHNA and CDR2 YSLEER. Trimming cost V 3 bases and J 2 bases, with 20 bases left between them. The CDR3 DNA reads TGCGCCAGCAGCCAGGAAAGGGCCGATTGGGCAACTGGAAACACCATATATTTT. This encodes CASSQERADWATGNTIYF.

This clonotype has ten or more counts. The CDR3 sequence: CASSPSQQRTTIYF. The CDR3 DNA reads as TGCGCCAGCAGCCCATCTCAACAGAGAACCACCATATATTTT. The V call is TRBV4-3, the J call TRBJ1-3; D remains ambiguous. V was pared by 4 bases and J by 9 bases, with 16 bases between. In germline, CDR1 is LGHNA, CDR2 YSLEER. CDR3 length: 14 amino acids.

This clonotype has just a few counts. The chain employs TRBV3-1 and TRBJ1-1; the match to TRBD1 covers 12 bases. Germline V gives CDR1 LGHDT, CDR2 YNNKEL (reference sequence). The length of the CDR3 is 14 residues. J was trimmed by 8 bases and V by 4 bases; bases with no gene match: 5. In DNA form, the CDR3 reads TGTGCCAGCAGCCCTGGGACAGGGGGCCGAGAAGCTTTCTTT. This codes for CASSPGTGGREAFF.

This clonotype was seen repeatedly, ten times or more. The rearrangement uses TRBV2 and TRBJ2-7, with 10 bases lining up with TRBD2. CDR1 is SNHLY and CDR2 is FYNNEI in the germline V gene. This CDR3 comprises 16 residues. The ends lost 7 bases at V and 0 bases at J; junction bases unmatched: 9. CDR3 in amino acids: CASIAGGPAGSYEQYF. The CDR3 DNA follows: TGTGCCAGCATAGCGGGGGGACCGGCCGGCTCCTACGAGCAGTACTTC.

This clonotype was seen many times. The rearrangement joins TRBV6-2 or TRBV6-3 to TRBJ2-7, with 8 positions matching TRBD2. Germline V lookup: CDR1 MNHEY, CDR2 SVGEGT. V shed 2 bases and J 5 bases; nucleotides not matched to a gene: 11. The CDR3 is 16 residues long. The CDR3 protein is CASSYSLATGGNEQYF. CDR3 DNA sequence: TGTGCCAGCAGTTACAGTCTAGCCACGGGGGGGAACGAGCAGTACTTC.

This clonotype was seen at least ten times. This sequence joins TRBV5-1 and TRBJ2-1; the D gene is possibly TRBD2 (5 bases). CDR1 is SGHRS and CDR2 is YFSETQ in the germline V gene. The CDR3 is 14 amino acids. V lost 3 bases to trimming and J lost 0 bases, with 7 bases between them. The CDR3 DNA reads as TGCGCCAGCAGCTGGGAGCGCTCCTACAATGAGCAGTTCTTC. Translating it yields CASSWERSYNEQFF.

This clonotype occurred a few times. The rearrangement joins TRBV12-3 or TRBV12-4 to TRBJ2-3, with D possibly matching TRBD2 (6 bases). Deletions cut 1 base from V and 7 bases from J, with 12 bases between. The CDR3 consists of 14 residues. DNA of the CDR3: TGTGCCAGCAGTTTAGGGACCGGGGGATATACGCAGTATTTT. This translates into CASSLGTGGYTQYF.

This clonotype was seen at least ten times. This rearrangement joins TRBV27 to TRBJ2-6, with D uncertain. The germline gives CDR1 MNHEY, CDR2 SMNVEV (reference sequence). The CDR3 spans 17 residues. Trimming left V 1 base short and J 1 base short, with 11 bases between. The CDR3 sequence: CASSLWPSTSGANVLTF. The CDR3 DNA reads as TGTGCCAGCAGTTTATGGCCATCCACGTCTGGGGCCAACGTCCTGACTTTC.

This clonotype was picked up many times. The chain couples TRBV7-6 to TRBJ1-6, with a weak D call TRBD1 (5 bases). Per the germline V gene, CDR1 is SGHVS and CDR2 is FNYEAQ. The CDR3 sequence is 15 residues long. Trimming took 5 bases from V and 4 from J, leaving 12 bases between them. The CDR3 protein is CASSAGRPYNSPLHF. DNA of the CDR3: TGTGCCAGCAGCGCAGGGCGACCGTATAATTCACCCCTCCACTTT.

In its sample, this clonotype was seen many times. This chain uses TRBV27 with TRBJ2-2; 11 bases are shared with TRBD1. Germline CDR1 is MNHEY and CDR2 is SMNVEV (reference sequence). The length of the CDR3 is 20 residues. The junction had 13 bases not matched to a gene; V was cut back by 1 base and J by 3 bases. The CDR3 region is CASSLFQGQGVIKDTGELFF. CDR3 DNA sequence: TGTGCCAGCAGTTTATTCCAGGGACAGGGGGTTATTAAGGACACCGGGGAGCTGTTTTTT.

The chain combines TRBV5-4 with TRBJ2-2; possible D gene TRBD2, 5 bases. Germline lookup yields CDR1 SGHNT and CDR2 YYREEE (reference sequence). The CDR3 is made up of 15 amino acids. The germline V and J ends were trimmed by 0 bases and 4 bases, with 10 bases remaining between them. CDR3: CASSLEGVLTGELFF. The CDR3 DNA reads as TGTGCCAGCAGCTTGGAGGGAGTACTCACCGGGGAGCTGTTTTTT.

This clonotype appeared a few times. The genes are TRBV7-8 and TRBJ2-7, with D uncertain. Trimming took 3 bases from V and 6 from J, leaving 15 bases between them. Germline CDR1 SGHVS, CDR2 FQNEAQ. This CDR3 comprises 14 residues. The CDR3 region is CASSFLNRNGEQYF. The DNA of the CDR3 is TGTGCCAGCAGCTTCCTCAACAGAAATGGCGAGCAGTACTTC.

This clonotype appeared a few times. The genes are TRBV12-3 or TRBV12-4 and TRBJ1-3, with D unclear. The V gene lost 4 bases and the J gene lost 1 base, with 8 bases spanning the gap. The CDR3 runs 14 residues. This CDR3 is CASSSRASGNTIYF. The DNA of the CDR3 is TGTGCCAGCAGTTCTAGGGCTTCTGGAAACACCATATATTTT.

This clonotype was recorded many times. The chain employs TRBV6-4 and TRBJ2-7; D is tentatively TRBD1 or TRBD2 (5 bases each). Germline V gene data show CDR1 as MRHNA and CDR2 as SNTAGT. V was clipped by 6 bases and J by 6 bases, with 24 bases between them. The length of the CDR3 is 16 residues. The CDR3 reads CASSESGGVGWGEQYF. The CDR3 region has the DNA TGTGCCAGCAGCGAATCTGGGGGTGTTGGTTGGGGCGAGCAGTACTTC.

This clonotype was counted many times. This chain uses TRBV7-2 with TRBJ1-1; tentatively, D is TRBD1 (6 bases). From germline, CDR1 is SGHTA and CDR2 FQGNSA. The CDR3 runs to 15 residues. The V gene lost 3 bases and the J gene lost 1 base, with 12 bases spanning the gap. The CDR3 DNA sequence: TGTGCCAGCAGCTTCCCCGGGACACCGAACACTGAAGCTTTCTTT. This translates into CASSFPGTPNTEAFF.